The entry below gives a single T cell receptor beta chain sequence along with its context. The sample is drawn from a study of blood T cell repertoires in COVID-19. Study background: The United States, Italy and Spain provided the acute and convalescent COVID-19 samples. T cells, B-cell-depleted T cells, or PBMCs supplied cDNA or gDNA.

V was clipped by 10 bases and J by 3 bases; unmatched bases: 5. CDR3 length equals 14 residues. The V gene's germline CDR1 is MNHEY and CDR2 SVGAGI. Original analysis: Estimation of nucleated cell counts relied on the amplification of reference gene primers. Profiled with immunoSEQ multiplex PCR; TCRdb holds only in-frame clones, not every one. V, J and clone size reflect that table, while D and trimming were determined from the DNA. The sample yields 55,000 to 70,000 clones, 87% seen once. The chain combines TRBV6-5 with TRBJ2-1; 11 bases fit TRBD2. The specimen was peripheral blood. The TCR sequence derives from a woman between 18 and 30 years old with acute or convalescent COVID-19. CDR3 residues: CATRLAGRYNEQFF. In DNA, the CDR3 is TGTGCCACCAGACTAGCGGGACGCTACAATGAGCAGTTCTTC.